The clone carrying this T cell receptor beta chain was found many times. The data are from a study of T cells of healthy individuals. Between the trimmed V and J ends, which lost 4 bases and 1 base, there was a span of 18 bases. Germline V gives CDR1 SGHDT, CDR2 YYEEEE. The CDR3 length is 17 residues. TCRdb re-derived calls from the 5' RACE reads in MiXCR, one entry per CDR3 protein. The sample holds 41,000 or so distinct CDR3 sequences, approximately 4.5% seen once. The V and J genes are TRBV5-6 and TRBJ2-4, with D possibly being TRBD2 (5 bases). The sequence came from a human donor in good health. This CDR3 is CASSPIKSWEAKNIQYF. CDR3 nucleotide sequence: TGTGCCAGCAGCCCAATTAAGAGTTGGGAGGCCAAAAACATTCAGTACTTC. The full variable domain, completed using reference TRBV5-6 and TRBJ2-4, is DAGVTQSPTHLIKTRGQQVTLRCSPKSGHDTVSWYQQALGQGPQFIFQYYEEEERQRGNFPDRFSGHQFPNYSSELNVNALLLGDSALYLCASSPIKSWEAKNIQYFGAGTRLSVL.